The clone carrying this TCR beta chain was seen a few times. Its target is not known. There are 13 residues in the CDR3. Trimming took off 2 bases at V and 4 bases at J, with 9 bases between the two ends. The data originate from a study of T-cell memory formation after mild COVID-19. Points from the study as a whole: Clones that contracted clustered mainly in CM and EM if CD4+ and in EMRA if CD8+. In pre-infection memory, a portion of responding clones appeared, which suggested that cross-reactive memory joined.

From the 5' RACE reads, TCRdb called clonotypes with MiXCR, one entry per CDR3 protein. This table holds under 250,000 distinct CDR3 sequences, around 26% found once. The sequencing input was PBMCs or a T cell subset sorted from them (not recorded which). This receptor was obtained from an adult woman who had mild COVID-19 (a few samples of this study predate the infection). Cell type and time point are not known. The genes are TRBV12-3 or TRBV12-4 and TRBJ2-7, with unresolved D. The CDR3: CASSLTEGYEQYF. DNA of the CDR3: TGTGCCAGCAGTTTAACGGAAGGTTACGAGCAGTACTTC.